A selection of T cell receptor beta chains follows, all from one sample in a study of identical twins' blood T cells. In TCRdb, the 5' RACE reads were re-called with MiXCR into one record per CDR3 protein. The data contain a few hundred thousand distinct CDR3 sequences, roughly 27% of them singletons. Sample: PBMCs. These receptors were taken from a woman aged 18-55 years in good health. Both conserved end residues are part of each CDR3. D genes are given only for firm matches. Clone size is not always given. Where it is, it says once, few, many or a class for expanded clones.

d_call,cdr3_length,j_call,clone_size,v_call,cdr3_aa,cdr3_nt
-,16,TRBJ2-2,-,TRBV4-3,CAISQDASGQTGELFF,TGCGCCATCAGCCAAGATGCAAGCGGGCAGACCGGGGAGCTGTTTTTT
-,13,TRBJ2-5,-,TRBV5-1,CASSWRVQETQYF,TGCGCCAGCAGCTGGAGGGTCCAAGAGACCCAGTACTTC
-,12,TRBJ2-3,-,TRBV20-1,CSAEMSTDTQYF,TGCAGTGCAGAGATGAGCACAGATACGCAGTATTTT
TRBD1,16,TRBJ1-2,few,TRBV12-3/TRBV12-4,CASSQQRTGDNYGYTF,TGTGCCAGCAGCCAACAGAGGACAGGGGACAACTATGGCTACACCTTC
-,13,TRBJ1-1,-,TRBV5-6,CASSPIQNTEAFF,TGTGCCAGCAGCCCTATACAGAACACTGAAGCTTTCTTT
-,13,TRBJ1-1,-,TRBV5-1,CASSLHSNTEAFF,TGCGCCAGCAGCCTCCATTCGAACACTGAAGCTTTCTTT
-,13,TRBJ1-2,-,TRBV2,CASRTGRDYGYTF,TGTGCCAGCAGGACGGGCAGGGACTATGGCTACACCTTC
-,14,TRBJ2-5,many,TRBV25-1,CASSEYAEGETQYF,TGTGCCAGCAGTGAATACGCCGAGGGGGAGACCCAGTACTTC
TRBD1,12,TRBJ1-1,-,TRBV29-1,CSVGTGSTEAFF,TGCAGCGTAGGGACAGGGAGCACTGAAGCTTTCTTT
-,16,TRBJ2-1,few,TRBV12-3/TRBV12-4,CASNTEVTNRADEQFF,TGTGCCAGCAACACCGAAGTTACCAACAGGGCGGATGAGCAGTTCTTC
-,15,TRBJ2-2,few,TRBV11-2,CASSLDPLGTGELFF,TGTGCCAGCAGCTTAGATCCACTTGGCACCGGGGAGCTGTTTTTT
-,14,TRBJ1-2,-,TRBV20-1,CSAVGRALRSGYTF,TGCAGTGCTGTGGGCAGAGCTCTGAGATCTGGCTACACCTTC
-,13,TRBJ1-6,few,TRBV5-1,CASSPDSNSPLHF,TGCGCCAGCAGCCCGGACAGTAATTCACCCCTCCACTTT
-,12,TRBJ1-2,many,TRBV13,CASSLRTYGYTF,TGTGCCAGCAGCCTGCGGACTTATGGCTACACCTTC
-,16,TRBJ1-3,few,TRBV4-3,CASSQEREAPGNTIYF,TGCGCCAGCAGCCAAGAGCGGGAGGCTCCCGGAAACACCATATATTTT
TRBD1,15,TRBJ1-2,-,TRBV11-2,CASSPPDRGQGGYTF,TGTGCCAGCAGCCCACCGGACAGGGGGCAGGGTGGCTACACCTTC
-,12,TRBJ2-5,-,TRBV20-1,CSVPSLGETQYF,TGCAGTGTCCCATCTCTGGGAGAGACCCAGTACTTC
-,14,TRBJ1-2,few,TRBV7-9,CASSLNAPMIGYTF,TGTGCCAGCAGCTTAAATGCACCCATGATAGGCTACACCTTC
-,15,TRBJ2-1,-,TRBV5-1,CASSLGSTDSGEQFF,TGCGCCAGCAGCTTGGGTTCTACTGACAGTGGTGAGCAGTTCTTC
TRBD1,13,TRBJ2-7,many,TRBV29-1,CSVEDTGGYEQYF,TGCAGCGTTGAAGATACAGGGGGGTACGAGCAGTACTTC
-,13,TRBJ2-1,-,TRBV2,CASSGEVYNEQFF,TGTGCCAGCAGTGGGGAGGTTTACAATGAGCAGTTCTTC
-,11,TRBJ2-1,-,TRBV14,CAILWGDEQFF,TGTGCCATCCTATGGGGCGATGAGCAGTTCTTC
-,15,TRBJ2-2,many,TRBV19,CASSAYGERTGELFF,TGTGCCAGTAGTGCCTACGGGGAGCGCACCGGGGAGCTGTTTTTT
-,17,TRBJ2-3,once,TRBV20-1,CSARGHDNYGFVDTQYF,TGCAGTGCTAGAGGCCATGACAACTACGGGTTTGTCGATACGCAGTATTTT
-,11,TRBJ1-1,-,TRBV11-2,CASSRGGEAFF,TGTGCCAGCAGCCGTGGGGGTGAAGCTTTCTTT
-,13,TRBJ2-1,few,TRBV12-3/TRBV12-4,CASRGQGLDEQFF,TGTGCCAGCAGGGGCCAGGGTCTCGATGAGCAGTTCTTC
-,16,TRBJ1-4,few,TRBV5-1,CASPNQGARTNEKLFF,TGCGCCAGCCCCAACCAGGGAGCTAGGACTAATGAAAAACTGTTTTTT
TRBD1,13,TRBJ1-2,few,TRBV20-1,CSASHPGQAIYTF,TGCAGTGCTAGCCACCCGGGACAGGCGATCTACACCTTC
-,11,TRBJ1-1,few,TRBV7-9,CASSLGGLAFF,TGTGCCAGCAGCTTAGGCGGATTGGCTTTCTTT
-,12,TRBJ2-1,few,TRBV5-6,CASSWSSYEQFF,TGTGCCAGCAGCTGGTCAAGCTATGAGCAGTTCTTC
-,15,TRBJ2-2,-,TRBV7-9,CASSLSAPNTGELFF,TGTGCCAGCAGCTTATCAGCGCCGAACACCGGGGAGCTGTTTTTT
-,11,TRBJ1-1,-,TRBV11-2,CAGVRGTEAFF,TGTGCAGGGGTAAGGGGCACTGAAGCTTTCTTT
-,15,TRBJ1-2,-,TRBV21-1,CASSTLDRANYGYTF,TGTGCCAGCAGCACCCTGGACAGGGCTAACTATGGCTACACCTTC
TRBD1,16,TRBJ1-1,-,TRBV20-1,CSARIPDRGLGTEAFF,TGCAGTGCTAGGATCCCGGACAGGGGGCTTGGTACTGAAGCTTTCTTT
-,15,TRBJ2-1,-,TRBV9,CASSPQGRTYNEQFF,TGTGCCAGCAGCCCTCAGGGTCGCACCTACAATGAGCAGTTCTTC
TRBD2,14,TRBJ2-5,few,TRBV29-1,CSAGLADHQETQYF,TGCAGCGCTGGACTAGCGGATCACCAAGAGACCCAGTACTTC
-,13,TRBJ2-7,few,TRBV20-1,CSAIGTDLYEQYF,TGCAGTGCTATCGGGACTGACCTCTACGAGCAGTACTTC
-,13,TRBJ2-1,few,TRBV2,CASTETIYNEQFF,TGTGCCAGCACCGAGACTATCTACAATGAGCAGTTCTTC
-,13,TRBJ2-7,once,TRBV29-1,CSVCPTSLGEQYF,TGCAGCGTTTGCCCCACTAGTTTGGGCGAGCAGTACTTC
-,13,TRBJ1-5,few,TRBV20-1,CSAREQGRQPQHF,TGCAGTGCTAGAGAACAGGGTAGACAGCCCCAGCATTTT
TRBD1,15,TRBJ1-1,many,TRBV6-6,CASRHHRQGNTEAFF,TGTGCCAGCCGACACCACCGACAGGGAAACACTGAAGCTTTCTTT
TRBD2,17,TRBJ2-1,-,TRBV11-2,CASSFSGGAGVSDEQFF,TGTGCCAGCAGCTTCTCCGGGGGAGCGGGAGTGTCGGATGAGCAGTTCTTC
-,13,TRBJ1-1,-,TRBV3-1,CASSQFGVPEAFF,TGTGCCAGCAGCCAATTCGGGGTCCCTGAAGCTTTCTTT
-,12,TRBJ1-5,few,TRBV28,CASSLRGQPQHF,TGTGCCAGCAGTTTAAGGGGACAGCCCCAGCATTTT
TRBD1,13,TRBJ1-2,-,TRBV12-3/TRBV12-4,CASRLQGLYGYTF,TGTGCCAGCAGGCTACAGGGGTTATATGGCTACACCTTC
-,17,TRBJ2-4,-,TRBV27,CASSLRAGSGIKNIQYF,TGTGCCAGCAGTTTACGGGCAGGGTCTGGTATCAAAAACATTCAGTACTTC
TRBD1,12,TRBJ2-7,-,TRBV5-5,CASSSPNRGQYF,TGTGCCAGCAGCTCCCCGAACAGGGGTCAGTACTTC
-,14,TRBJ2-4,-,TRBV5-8,CASSFPGRKNIQYF,TGTGCCAGCAGCTTTCCAGGGAGGAAAAACATTCAGTACTTC
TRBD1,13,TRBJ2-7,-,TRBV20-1,CSATRQGTYEQYF,TGCAGTGCCACGCGACAGGGAACATACGAGCAGTACTTC
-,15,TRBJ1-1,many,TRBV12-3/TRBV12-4,CASSLSTQANTEAFF,TGTGCCAGCAGTCTTTCGACCCAGGCGAACACTGAAGCTTTCTTT
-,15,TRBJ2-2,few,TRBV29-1,CSVEERRKSTGELFF,TGCAGCGTTGAAGAGAGGCGTAAGAGTACCGGGGAGCTGTTTTTT
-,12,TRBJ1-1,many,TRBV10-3,CAISDGVTEAFF,TGTGCCATCAGTGATGGGGTCACTGAAGCTTTCTTT
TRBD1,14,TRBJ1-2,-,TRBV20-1,CSARGADRNYGYTF,TGCAGTGCTAGAGGTGCGGACAGGAACTATGGCTACACCTTC
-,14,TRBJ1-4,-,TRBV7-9,CANSLGDLREKLFF,TGTGCCAACAGCTTAGGGGATCTCCGTGAAAAACTGTTTTTT